This T cell receptor beta chain comes out of a study of T cell repertoires in cytomegalovirus infection. Study in general: Public TCR beta signatures marked donors with CMV infection and the matching HLA.

MiXCR, applied by TCRdb to the reads, yields one record per CDR3 protein. The sample comprises about 230,000 distinct CDR3 sequences, under 25% of which are singletons, and approximately 18% rests with the top ten. General study points: Cumulative public TCR beta family frequency identified carriers of CMV plus the relevant HLA. CMV-specific TCR beta clonotypes restricted by HLA-C dominated the ex vivo response.

In germline, CDR1 is MDHEN, CDR2 SYDVKM. The length of the CDR3 is 16 residues. The V gene end was trimmed by 6 bases and the J gene end by 6 bases; junction bases not matched to a gene: 14. This clonotype has only a few counts. Its specificity is unknown. This TCR was sampled from a human donor in good health (CMV status not recorded). Some clones in this sample may be carry-over from other donors' samples. This chain links TRBV28 with TRBJ1-1, with 9 bases fitting TRBD1. Material for sequencing was CD8+ T cells from PBMCs. CDR3 sequence reads: CASSPGTGTRWAEAFF. The CDR3 DNA is TGTGCCAGCAGCCCCGGGACAGGGACCCGCTGGGCTGAAGCTTTCTTT.